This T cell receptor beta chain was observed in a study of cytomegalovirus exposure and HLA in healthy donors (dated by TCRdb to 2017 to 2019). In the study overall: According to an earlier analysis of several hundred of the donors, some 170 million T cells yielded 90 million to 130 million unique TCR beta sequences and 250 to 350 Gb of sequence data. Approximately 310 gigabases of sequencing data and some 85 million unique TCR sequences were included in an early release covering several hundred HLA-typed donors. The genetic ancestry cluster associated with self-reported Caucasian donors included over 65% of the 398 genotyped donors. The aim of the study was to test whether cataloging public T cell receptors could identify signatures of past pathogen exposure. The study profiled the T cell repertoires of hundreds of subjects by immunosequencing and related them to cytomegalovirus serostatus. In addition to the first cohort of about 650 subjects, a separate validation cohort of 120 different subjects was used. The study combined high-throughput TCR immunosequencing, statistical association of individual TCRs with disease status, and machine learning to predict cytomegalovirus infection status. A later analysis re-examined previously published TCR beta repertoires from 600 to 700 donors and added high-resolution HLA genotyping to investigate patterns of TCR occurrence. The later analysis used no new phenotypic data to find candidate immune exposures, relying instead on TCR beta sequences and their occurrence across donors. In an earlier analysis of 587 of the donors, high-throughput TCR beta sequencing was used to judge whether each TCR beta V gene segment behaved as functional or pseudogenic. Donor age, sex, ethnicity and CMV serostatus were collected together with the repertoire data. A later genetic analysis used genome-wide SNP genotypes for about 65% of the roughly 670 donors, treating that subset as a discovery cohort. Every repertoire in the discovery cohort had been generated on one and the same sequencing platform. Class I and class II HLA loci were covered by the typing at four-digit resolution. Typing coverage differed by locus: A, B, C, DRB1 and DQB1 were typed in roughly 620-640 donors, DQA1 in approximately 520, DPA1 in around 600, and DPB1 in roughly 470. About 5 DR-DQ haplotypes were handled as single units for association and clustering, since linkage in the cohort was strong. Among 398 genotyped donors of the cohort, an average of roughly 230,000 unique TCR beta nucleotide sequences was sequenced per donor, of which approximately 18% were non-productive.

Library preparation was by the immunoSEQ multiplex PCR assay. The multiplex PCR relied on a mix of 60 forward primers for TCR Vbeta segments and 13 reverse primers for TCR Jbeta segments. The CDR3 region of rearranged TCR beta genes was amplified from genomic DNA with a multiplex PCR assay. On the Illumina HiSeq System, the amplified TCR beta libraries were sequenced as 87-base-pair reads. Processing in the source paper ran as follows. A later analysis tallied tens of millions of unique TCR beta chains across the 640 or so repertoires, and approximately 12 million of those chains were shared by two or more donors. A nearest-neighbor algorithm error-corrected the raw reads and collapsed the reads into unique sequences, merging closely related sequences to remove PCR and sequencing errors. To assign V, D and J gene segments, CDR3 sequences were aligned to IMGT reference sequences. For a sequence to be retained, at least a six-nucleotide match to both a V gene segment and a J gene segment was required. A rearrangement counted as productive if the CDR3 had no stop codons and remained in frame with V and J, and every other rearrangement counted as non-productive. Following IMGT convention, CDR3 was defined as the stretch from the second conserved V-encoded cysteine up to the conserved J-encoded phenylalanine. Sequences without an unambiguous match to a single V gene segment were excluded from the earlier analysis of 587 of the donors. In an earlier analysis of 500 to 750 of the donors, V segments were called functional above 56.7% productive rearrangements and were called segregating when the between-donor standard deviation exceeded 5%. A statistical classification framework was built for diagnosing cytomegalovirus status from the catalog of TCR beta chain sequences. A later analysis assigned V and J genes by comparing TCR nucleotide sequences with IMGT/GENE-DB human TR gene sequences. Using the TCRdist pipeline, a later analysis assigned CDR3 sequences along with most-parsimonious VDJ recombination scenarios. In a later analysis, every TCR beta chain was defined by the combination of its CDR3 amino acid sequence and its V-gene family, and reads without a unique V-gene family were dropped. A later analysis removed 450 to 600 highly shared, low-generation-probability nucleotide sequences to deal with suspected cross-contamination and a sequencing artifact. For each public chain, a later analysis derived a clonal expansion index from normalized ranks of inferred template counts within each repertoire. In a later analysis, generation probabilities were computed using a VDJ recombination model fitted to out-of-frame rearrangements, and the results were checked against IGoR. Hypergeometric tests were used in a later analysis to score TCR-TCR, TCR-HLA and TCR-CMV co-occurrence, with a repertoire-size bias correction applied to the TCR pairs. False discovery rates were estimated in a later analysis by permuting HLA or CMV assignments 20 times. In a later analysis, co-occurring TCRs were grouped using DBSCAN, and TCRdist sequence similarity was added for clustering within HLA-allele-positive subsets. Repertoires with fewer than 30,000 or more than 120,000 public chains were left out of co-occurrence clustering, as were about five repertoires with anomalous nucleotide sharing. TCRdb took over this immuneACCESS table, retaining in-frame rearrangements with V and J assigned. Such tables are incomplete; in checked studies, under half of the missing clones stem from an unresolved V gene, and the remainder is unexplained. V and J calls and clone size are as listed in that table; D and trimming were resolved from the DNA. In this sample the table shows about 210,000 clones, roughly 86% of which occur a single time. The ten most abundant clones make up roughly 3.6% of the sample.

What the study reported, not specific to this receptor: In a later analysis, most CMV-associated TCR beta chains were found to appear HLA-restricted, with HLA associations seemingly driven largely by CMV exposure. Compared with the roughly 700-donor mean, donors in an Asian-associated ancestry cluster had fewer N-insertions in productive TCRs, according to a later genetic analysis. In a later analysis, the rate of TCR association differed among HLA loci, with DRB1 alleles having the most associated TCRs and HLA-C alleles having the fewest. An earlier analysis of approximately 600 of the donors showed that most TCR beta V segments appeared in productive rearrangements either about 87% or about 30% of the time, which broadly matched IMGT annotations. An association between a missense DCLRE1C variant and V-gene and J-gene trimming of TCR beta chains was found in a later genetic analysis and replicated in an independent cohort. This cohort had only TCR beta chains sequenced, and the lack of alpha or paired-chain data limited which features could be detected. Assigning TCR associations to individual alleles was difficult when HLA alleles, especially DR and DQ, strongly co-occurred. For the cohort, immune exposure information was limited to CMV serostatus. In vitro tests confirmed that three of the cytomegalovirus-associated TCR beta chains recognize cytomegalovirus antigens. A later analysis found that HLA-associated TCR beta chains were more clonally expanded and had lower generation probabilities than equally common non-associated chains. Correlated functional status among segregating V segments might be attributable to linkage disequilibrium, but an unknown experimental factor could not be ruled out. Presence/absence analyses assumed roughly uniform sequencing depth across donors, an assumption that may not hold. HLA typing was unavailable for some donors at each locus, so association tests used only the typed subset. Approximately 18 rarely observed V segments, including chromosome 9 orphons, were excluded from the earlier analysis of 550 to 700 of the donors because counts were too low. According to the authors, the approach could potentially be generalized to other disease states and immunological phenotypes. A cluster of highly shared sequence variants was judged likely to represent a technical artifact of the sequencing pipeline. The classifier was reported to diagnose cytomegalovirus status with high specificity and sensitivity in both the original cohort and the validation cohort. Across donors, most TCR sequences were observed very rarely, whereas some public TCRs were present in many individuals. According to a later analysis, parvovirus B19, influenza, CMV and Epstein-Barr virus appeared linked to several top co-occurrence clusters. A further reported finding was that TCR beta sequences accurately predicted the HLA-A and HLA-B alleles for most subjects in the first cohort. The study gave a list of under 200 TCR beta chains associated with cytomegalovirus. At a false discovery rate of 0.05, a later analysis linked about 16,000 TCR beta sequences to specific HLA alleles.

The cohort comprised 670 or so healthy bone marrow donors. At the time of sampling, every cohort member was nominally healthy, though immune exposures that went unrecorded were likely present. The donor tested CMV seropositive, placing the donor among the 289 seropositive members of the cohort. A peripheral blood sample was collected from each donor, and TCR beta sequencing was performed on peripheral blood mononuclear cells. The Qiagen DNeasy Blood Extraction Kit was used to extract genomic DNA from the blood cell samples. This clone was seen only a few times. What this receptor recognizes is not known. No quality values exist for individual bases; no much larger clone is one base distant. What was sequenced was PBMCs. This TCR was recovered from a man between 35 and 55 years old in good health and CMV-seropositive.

The CDR3 sequence is CASTPGRGSSGNTIYF. At the DNA level, the sequence is TGTGCCAGCACCCCAGGGCGGGGGAGCTCTGGAAACACCATATATTTT. This sequence uses TRBV25-1 and TRBJ1-3; TRBD1 could be the D gene, as 5 bases match. For CDR1 and CDR2, the germline V gene lists MGHDK and SYGVNS. Cut back by 7 bases and 0 bases, the V and J ends lie 16 bases apart. The CDR3 measures 16 amino acids from cysteine to phenylalanine. Left in the record is the CDR3 DNA by itself, 48 bases read in frame from the first base.